The 27 T cell receptor beta chains given below trace back to one sample, sequenced in a study of blood T cells in healthy people across ages. A second PCR of roughly 7 to 11 cycles used a sample-barcoded 5' primer and a J-beta primer mix. MiXCR, run by TCRdb on the 5' RACE reads, gives a single entry per CDR3 protein. The sample contains some 880,000 distinct CDR3 sequences, around 36% of which appear only once. Specimen: blood. These TCRs come from a man aged 18-30 years in good health.

In this sample, this clonotype turned up many times. The chain joins TRBV12-3 or TRBV12-4 to TRBJ2-5, with no clear D. The CDR3 totals 13 residues. Trimming stripped 5 bases from V and 5 bases from J, with 12 bases between. CDR3 bases: TGTGCCAGCAGTATGCATCCCCATGAGACCCAGTACTTC. It translates to CASSMHPHETQYF.

The chain recombines TRBV12-3 or TRBV12-4 with TRBJ2-3, with 7 bases fitting TRBD2. This CDR3 spans 15 amino acids. With V trimmed by 3 bases and J by 2 bases, 5 bases remained unmatched. As DNA, the CDR3 is TGTGCCAGCAGTTTTGTCGGGGACTACACAGATACGCAGTATTTT. This encodes CASSFVGDYTDTQYF.

The chain combines TRBV7-9 with TRBJ1-2; TRBD1 might be the D (6 bases). Germline lookup yields CDR1 SEHNR and CDR2 FQNEAQ (reference sequence). CDR3 size: 13 residues. Trimming stripped 5 bases from V and 7 bases from J, with 14 bases between. In nucleotides, the CDR3 is TGTGCCAGCAGCCAGGCAGGGGAGCGTGGCTACACCTTC. Its protein is CASSQAGERGYTF.

This clonotype was seen only a few times. The rearrangement uses TRBV12-3 or TRBV12-4 and TRBJ2-1; D possibly corresponds to TRBD2 (6 bases). V dropped 7 bases and J dropped 4 bases, with 14 bases sitting between them. This CDR3 is 14 amino acids long. Here the CDR3 reads CASTPEGSYNEQFF. In DNA, the CDR3 is TGTGCCAGCACCCCGGAGGGCAGTTACAATGAGCAGTTCTTC.

Notes on this clonotype: This may stem from a read error, because a much larger clone lies one nucleotide away. The chain employs TRBV20-1 and TRBJ2-1, with unresolved D. The CDR3 sequence is 13 residues long. Germline loops: CDR1 DFQATT, CDR2 SNEGSKA (reference sequence). Between the trimmed V and J ends, which lost 6 bases and 10 bases, there was a span of 19 bases. CDR3 amino acids: CSAARSFGKEQFF. The CDR3 DNA reads TGCAGTGCCGCCCGGTCCTTCGGCAAGGAGCAGTTCTTC.

On this clonotype itself: A much larger clone differs from this one at a single base, so this may be a read error. The V and J genes are TRBV20-1 and TRBJ2-5; tentatively, D is TRBD1 (5 bases). There are 13 residues in the CDR3. V was shortened by 5 bases and J by 1 base, with 11 bases between the two germline ends. Germline values: CDR1 DFQATT, CDR2 SNEGSKA (reference sequence). Here the CDR3 reads CSADDSGQETQYF. The CDR3 DNA reads TGCAGTGCTGACGACAGTGGCCAAGAGACCCAGTACTTC.

The chain has TRBV4-3 and TRBJ2-3; TRBD2 matches 14 bases. The CDR3 extends over 18 amino acids. The V segment lost 3 bases and the J segment 2 bases; nucleotides outside the gene matches: 7. CDR1 and CDR2 (germline): LGHNA, YSLEER. The CDR3 DNA reads as TGCGCCAGCAGCCAGGACGGACTAGCGGGGGGACTCACAGATACGCAGTATTTT. Amino acid sequence: CASSQDGLAGGLTDTQYF.

This clonotype has a count of ten or more. The rearrangement uses TRBV10-3 and TRBJ2-7; no definite D call. V lost 5 bases, J lost 4 bases, and 18 bases lay in between. CDR1 ENHRY and CDR2 SYGVKD come from the germline V gene. CDR3 length: 15 amino acids. DNA for the CDR3: TGTGCCATCAGTCCGGACCGAACTCGAAAGTACGAGCAGTACTTC. This codes for CAISPDRTRKYEQYF.

This chain connects TRBV10-3 to TRBJ2-3; the D gene could be TRBD1 or TRBD2 (5 bases each). V was pared by 0 bases and J by 1 base, with 11 bases between. CDR1 and CDR2 (germline): ENHRY, SYGVKD. The CDR3 runs 16 residues. CDR3 amino acids: CAISESTGPRTDTQYF. The DNA for the CDR3 is TGTGCCATCAGTGAGTCGACGGGGCCACGCACAGATACGCAGTATTTT.

This clonotype occurred many times. This rearrangement joins TRBV18 to TRBJ2-3; D not resolved. CDR1 and CDR2 (germline): KGHSH, LQKENI. V lost 3 bases, J lost 2 bases, and 6 bases lay in between. The CDR3 consists of 13 residues. The CDR3 DNA follows: TGTGCCAGCTCACCGGGAATCACAGATACGCAGTATTTT. Amino acids: CASSPGITDTQYF.

J is TRBJ1-1 and V is TRBV5-4, with unresolved D. CDR1 and CDR2 (germline): SGHNT, YYREEE (reference sequence). CDR3 length equals 14 residues. V was cut by 6 bases and J by 3 bases, with 15 bases left in between. The DNA of the CDR3 is TGTGCCAGCACCATAGCGGGTGGGGACACTGAAGCTTTCTTT. It encodes CASTIAGGDTEAFF.

The gene calls are TRBV4-3 and TRBJ2-3; 7 positions match TRBD2. Trimming cost V 3 bases and J 0 bases; bases outside gene matches: 15. CDR1 and CDR2 (germline): LGHNA, YSLEER. The CDR3 consists of 19 residues. The CDR3 is CASSQGGWSGVASTDTQYF. In nucleotides, the CDR3 is TGCGCCAGCAGCCAGGGGGGGTGGTCAGGAGTCGCTAGCACAGATACGCAGTATTTT.

This clonotype appeared many times. The chain combines TRBV20-1 with TRBJ2-1, with a tentative D call TRBD2 (5 bases). Trimming pared 6 bases from V and 0 bases from J, leaving 15 bases between. Germline V CDR1 and CDR2: DFQATT, SNEGSKA (reference sequence). The CDR3 sequence is 15 residues long. The CDR3 DNA sequence: TGCAGTGCCCCAGTTTTAGGGAGCTCCTACAATGAGCAGTTCTTC. The encoded protein is CSAPVLGSSYNEQFF.

This clonotype was counted at least ten times. The CDR3 region has the DNA TGTGCCAGCATTCAGGAAGCTAACTATGGCTACACCTTC. Its protein is CASIQEANYGYTF. V usage is TRBV6-6 and J usage is TRBJ1-2; D is unresolved. The length of the CDR3 is 13 residues. In germline, CDR1 is MNHNY, CDR2 SVGAGI (reference sequence). Trimming stripped 7 bases from V and 0 bases from J, with 9 bases between.

This clonotype occurred once. The V and J genes are TRBV5-6 and TRBJ2-4, with D perhaps being TRBD1 or TRBD2 (5 bases each). Gene TRBJ2-7 matches the end of the DNA better, so the J call may be wrong. The CDR3 consists of 13 residues. Germline V gene data show CDR1 as SGHDT and CDR2 as YYEEEE. This CDR3 reads CASSFRGTNEQYF. The DNA of the CDR3 is TGTGCCAGCAGCTTCAGAGGGACGAACGAGCAGTACTTC.

Regarding this clonotype: The junction departs from the called germline gene at one end, perhaps through a read error. The chain employs TRBV6-5 and TRBJ1-2, with a tentative D call TRBD1 (5 bases). Looked up from germline, CDR1 is MNHEY and CDR2 is SVGAGI. The CDR3 covers 13 residues. CDR3 protein: CVSSPGLYYGYTF. CDR3 in DNA: TGTGTCAGCAGCCCAGGGCTCTACTATGGCTACACCTTC.

This clonotype occurred a few times. The rearrangement links TRBV2 to TRBJ2-5; D assignment may be TRBD1 or TRBD2 (6 bases each). From germline, CDR1 is SNHLY and CDR2 FYNNEI. The length of the CDR3 is 13 residues. Between the trimmed V and J ends, which lost 8 bases and 6 bases, there was a span of 16 bases. The CDR3 sequence: CASPAGRGQTQYF. CDR3 DNA: TGTGCCAGCCCAGCGGGCAGGGGTCAGACCCAGTACTTC.

This clonotype has more than one count but fewer than ten. The V call is TRBV7-2, the J call TRBJ1-4; no clear D. Trimming cost V 1 base and J 10 bases, with 10 bases left between them. The germline V gene has CDR1 SGHTA and CDR2 FQGNSA. This CDR3 region has 13 residues. The CDR3 loop is CASSLDWGRKLFF. The CDR3 bases are TGTGCCAGCAGCTTAGACTGGGGTCGAAAACTGTTTTTT.

The chain employs TRBV4-2 and TRBJ2-1; no firm D call. Germline CDR1 and CDR2: LGHNA and YNFKEQ. V was trimmed by 0 bases and J by 3 bases, leaving 12 bases between them. CDR3 length equals 16 residues. This CDR3 is CASSQDLGLNYNEQFF. For the CDR3, the DNA is TGTGCCAGCAGCCAAGATCTCGGCTTGAACTACAATGAGCAGTTCTTC.

This clonotype has a handful of counts. The chain joins TRBV4-3 to TRBJ2-3; weak D call: TRBD2 (5 bases). From germline, CDR1 is LGHNA and CDR2 YSLEER. The CDR3 spans 15 residues. Trimming stripped 0 bases from V and 6 bases from J, with 13 bases between. CDR3 amino acids: CASSQDAGVSDTQYF. DNA for the CDR3: TGCGCCAGCAGCCAAGATGCCGGGGTTTCGGATACGCAGTATTTT.

This clonotype came up a few times. Here the CDR3 DNA reads TGTGCCACCAGTGAGTGGGGGGAAGAGACCCAGTACTTC. Its protein is CATSEWGEETQYF. J is TRBJ2-5 and V is TRBV24-1; possibly TRBD2 for D (6 bases). The CDR3 is 13 amino acids. In germline, CDR1 is KGHDR, CDR2 SFDVKD. Trimming cost V 4 bases and J 3 bases, with 8 bases left between them.

The sample holds many counts of this clonotype. The chain employs TRBV7-2 and TRBJ2-7, with D perhaps TRBD1 (5 bases). V was cut by 5 bases and J by 0 bases, with 20 bases left in between. Germline-derived CDR1 and CDR2 are SGHTA and FQGNSA. The CDR3 has 17 amino acids. This CDR3 is CASSARGGAVSSYEQYF. CDR3 bases: TGTGCCAGCAGCGCTAGGGGTGGGGCAGTTAGCTCCTACGAGCAGTACTTC.

The rearrangement links TRBV9 to TRBJ2-7, with 9 bases fitting TRBD1. The ends lost 5 bases at V and 6 bases at J; junction bases unmatched: 9. Germline V gene lookup returns CDR1 SGDLS and CDR2 YYNGEE. The CDR3 sequence is 14 residues long. The CDR3 is CASSAGTGNSEQYF. CDR3 DNA sequence: TGTGCCAGCAGTGCCGGGACAGGGAATAGCGAGCAGTACTTC.

This clonotype was seen a handful of times. V gene TRBV27 combines with J gene TRBJ2-7; D possibly corresponds to TRBD1 (6 bases). Germline lookup yields CDR1 MNHEY and CDR2 SMNVEV (reference sequence). The CDR3 is made up of 14 amino acids. Trimming cost V 5 bases and J 1 base, with 12 bases left between them. The CDR3 reads CASSPEQGSYEQYF. The CDR3 DNA is TGTGCCAGCAGTCCCGAACAGGGTTCCTACGAGCAGTACTTC.

This chain uses TRBV13 with TRBJ1-5; maybe TRBD1 (6 bases). The CDR3 spans 15 residues. The V gene lost 4 bases and the J gene lost 0 bases, with 10 bases spanning the gap. CDR1 is PRHDT and CDR2 is FYEKMQ in the germline V gene (reference sequence). In DNA form, the CDR3 reads TGTGCCAGCAGCTCCAGGGGACTTAGCAATCAGCCCCAGCATTTT. Encoded protein: CASSSRGLSNQPQHF.

This clonotype has just one count. J is TRBJ2-1 and V is TRBV12-3 or TRBV12-4; TRBD1 matches 10 bases. The CDR3 loop spans 15 amino acids. V was clipped by 2 bases and J by 8 bases; unmatched bases: 6. The CDR3 DNA is TGTGCCAGCAGTTTATGGACAGGGGGTAAATATGAGCAGTTCTTC. Amino acids: CASSLWTGGKYEQFF.

The sample holds a few counts of this clonotype. V is TRBV12-3 or TRBV12-4 and J is TRBJ1-1, with 8 bases that match TRBD1. V gave up 6 bases and J gave up 3 bases; unmatched junction bases: 3. The CDR3 spans 13 residues. CDR3 residues: CASRVQGDTEAFF. The CDR3 DNA follows: TGTGCCAGCAGGGTACAGGGGGACACTGAAGCTTTCTTT.